One T cell receptor beta chain is described in this entry. Its antigen is unidentified. Only CD45RO-negative cells positively selected for CCR7 counted as naive CD8 cells, so terminally differentiated effector memory CD45RA+ cells were excluded. Every donor was a Caucasian adult from Nashville, Tennessee. This sample was taken from a study of shared clonotypes between healthy human individuals. Germline V gene data show CDR1 as SGHRS and CDR2 as YFSETQ. CDR3 length: 15 amino acids. Trimming pared 4 bases from V and 5 bases from J, leaving 15 bases between. Study-wide results and caveats: Relative to clonotypes present in all four donors, those not shared had lower generation probabilities.

The protocol was immunoSEQ multiplex PCR, while the TCRdb copy is restricted to in-frame clones and leaves out a portion. Of around 2.1 million clones listed, about 93% are singletons. The sample taken for sequencing was naive CD8+ T cells from PBMCs. This clonotype originated in a man aged 18 to 30 in good health. Some clones in this sample may be carry-over from other donors' samples. The chain links TRBV5-1 to TRBJ2-2; D may be TRBD2 (5 bases). The CDR3 sequence: CASSTDGDRTGELFF. DNA for the CDR3: TGCGCCAGCAGCACCGACGGGGATCGAACCGGGGAGCTGTTTTTT.